The 14 T cell receptor beta chains presented below share a single source sample, sequenced in a study of blood T cell repertoires in COVID-19. Method: immunoSEQ multiplex PCR; TCRdb's copy keeps in-frame clones and lacks some. The sample has approximately 240,000 clones; 83% are singletons. The sequencing input was peripheral blood. These receptors were taken from a woman younger than 45 with COVID-19, enrolled during active disease.

V and J are TRBV9 and TRBJ2-7; TRBD2 matches at 12 bases. In germline, CDR1 is SGDLS, CDR2 YYNGEE. V was clipped by 0 bases and J by 3 bases; unmatched bases: 1. The CDR3 has 15 residues. DNA for the CDR3: TGTGCCAGCAGCGTAGCTAGCGGGAGGGGCTACGAGCAGTACTTC. Residues: CASSVASGRGYEQYF. The entire variable domain, with the rest obtained from reference TRBV9 and TRBJ2-7, is as follows: DSGVTQTPKHLITATGQRVTLRCSPRSGDLSVYWYQQSLDQGLQFLIQYYNGEERAKGNILERFSAQQFPDLHSELNLSSLELGDSALYFCASSVASGRGYEQYFGPGTRLTVT.

The chain carries TRBV14 and TRBJ2-5, with 9 nucleotides matching TRBD1. The CDR3 consists of 15 residues. Looked up from germline, CDR1 is SGHDN and CDR2 is FVKESK. V dropped 4 bases and J dropped 0; count of bases not matched to a gene: 3. The CDR3 sequence is CASSRDRAYQETQYF. The CDR3 region has the DNA TGTGCCAGCAGCCGGGACAGGGCTTACCAAGAGACCCAGTACTTC. The full variable domain, in which reference TRBV14 and TRBJ2-5 provide the parts outside the CDR3, is EAGVTQFPSHSVIEKGQTVTLRCDPISGHDNLYWYRRVMGKEIKFLLHFVKESKQDESGMPNNRFLAERTGGTYSTLKVQPAELEDSGVYFCASSRDRAYQETQYFGPGTRLLVL.

DNA for the CDR3: TGTGCCAGTAGTCCTCCCGGGACAGGGAACACTGAAGCTTTCTTT. Its protein product is CASSPPGTGNTEAFF. V and J are TRBV19 and TRBJ1-1; TRBD1 agrees at 8 bases. Germline lookup yields CDR1 LNHDA and CDR2 SQIVND (reference sequence). The CDR3 spans 15 residues. The ends lost 5 bases at V and 1 base at J; junction bases unmatched: 6.

The V call is TRBV11-2, the J call TRBJ1-1; 7 positions match TRBD1. Germline V gives CDR1 SGHAT, CDR2 FQNNGV. Losses at the gene ends were 3 bases for V and 6 bases for J; bases not matched to a gene: 7. This CDR3 has 14 residues. The CDR3 coding sequence is TGTGCCAGCAGCTTGGAAGGGGGCAGAGCTGAAGCTTTCTTT. Its protein is CASSLEGGRAEAFF.

This rearrangement joins TRBV28 to TRBJ2-3; maybe TRBD1 (7 bases). Trimming took off 2 bases at V and 2 bases at J, with 17 bases between the two ends. Germline V CDR1 and CDR2: MDHEN, SYDVKM. CDR3 length: 17 residues. The CDR3 sequence is CASSLRGTARVTDTQYF. The CDR3 nucleotides read TGTGCCAGCAGTTTACGGGGGACAGCAAGGGTCACAGATACGCAGTATTTT.

This chain joins TRBV7-9 and TRBJ1-1, with D perhaps TRBD1 (6 bases). The CDR3 sequence is 13 residues long. Germline V gene sequence: CDR1 SEHNR, CDR2 FQNEAQ (reference sequence). Trimming shortened V by 5 bases and J by 2 bases, and 9 bases separated the two germline ends. CDR3 sequence: CASSPGANTEAFF. The CDR3 region has the DNA TGTGCCAGCAGCCCAGGGGCAAACACTGAAGCTTTCTTT.

This chain uses TRBV5-1 with TRBJ2-2, with 9 bases identical to TRBD2. With 0 bases clipped from V and 4 bases from J, the junction kept 4 bases outside the gene matches. CDR3 size: 16 residues. Looked up from germline, CDR1 is SGHRS and CDR2 is YFSETQ. CDR3 protein: CASSLDAGGVTGELFF. Here the CDR3 DNA reads TGCGCCAGCAGCTTGGATGCGGGAGGGGTCACCGGGGAGCTGTTTTTT.

The chain combines TRBV9 with TRBJ2-1, with D possibly TRBD1 on 6 matching bases. The germline gives CDR1 SGDLS, CDR2 YYNGEE. This CDR3 region has 15 residues. With 2 bases removed from V and 0 bases from J, the gap between germline ends came to 9 bases. CDR3 region: CASSVGHRSYNEQFF. In nucleotides, the CDR3 is TGTGCCAGCAGCGTGGGACACCGCTCCTACAATGAGCAGTTCTTC.

The count of this clone is one. This sequence joins TRBV5-4 and TRBJ1-1, with 9 positions matching TRBD1. The V segment lost 5 bases and the J segment 2 bases; nucleotides outside the gene matches: 4. CDR1 SGHNT and CDR2 YYREEE come from the germline V gene (reference sequence). The CDR3 loop spans 14 amino acids. This CDR3 reads CASSYTGGNTEAFF. Here the CDR3 DNA reads TGTGCCAGCAGTTACACAGGGGGCAACACTGAAGCTTTCTTT.

V gene TRBV7-2 combines with J gene TRBJ2-2, with D possibly matching TRBD2 (7 bases). Germline V gives CDR1 SGHTA, CDR2 FQGNSA. Trimming took off 5 bases at V and 6 bases at J, with 16 bases between the two ends. This CDR3 has 15 residues. This CDR3 reads CASSRNRGGAGELFF. CDR3 coding DNA: TGTGCCAGCAGCAGAAATAGGGGGGGCGCCGGGGAGCTGTTTTTT.

For this clone: The sample carries other DNA sequences with the same CDR3. The chain uses TRBV30 and TRBJ1-2, with TRBD1 as a possible D gene (5 bases). In germline, CDR1 is GTSNPN, CDR2 SVGIG (reference sequence). This CDR3 has 14 amino acids. Trimming took 0 bases from V and 2 from J, leaving 10 bases between them. CDR3 nucleotide sequence: TGTGCCTGGAGTGTACTCGGGGGGAACTATGGCTACACCTTC. Translating gives CAWSVLGGNYGYTF.

This chain joins TRBV12-5 and TRBJ2-1; TRBD1 might be the D (6 bases). Deletions cut 7 bases from V and 7 bases from J, with 20 bases between. The CDR3 length is 15 residues. Germline loops: CDR1 LGHNT, CDR2 FRNRAP. CDR3 coding DNA: TGTGCTAGTGAGGACGGGGATCCGAGGGGGAATGAGCAGTTCTTC. Translation gives CASEDGDPRGNEQFF.

The rearrangement links TRBV28 to TRBJ1-1; D gene unclear. The CDR3 runs to 12 residues. With 3 bases removed from V and 1 base from J, the gap between germline ends came to 3 bases. CDR1 is MDHEN, CDR2 SYDVKM, per germline. The CDR3 spells CASSLRNTEAFF. The CDR3, as DNA: TGTGCCAGCAGTTTGAGGAACACTGAAGCTTTCTTT.

CDR3 amino acids: CSVEEDRRRNTEAFF. The CDR3 DNA sequence: TGCAGCGTTGAAGAGGACAGGAGAAGGAACACTGAAGCTTTCTTT. J is TRBJ1-1 and V is TRBV29-1; 7 bases line up with TRBD1. Germline assignment: CDR1 SQVTM and CDR2 ANQGSEA. The J segment lost 1 base and the V segment lost 0 bases, leaving 5 bases of the junction unmatched. The CDR3 has 15 residues.